This section outlines one T cell receptor beta chain sequence together with its context. What it binds is not known. The entirety of the isolated RNA underwent reverse transcription, so expressed TCRB transcripts were sequenced. TCRdb's copy holds only in-frame clones and misses some; the assay was immunoSEQ multiplex PCR. The table has some 350,000 clones, 8.5% to 10% seen once. The sample originates from a study of beta chain features in type 1 diabetes. Across the study: Patient and healthy donor groups were alike in age, gender and cell yields.

V lost 6 bases, J lost 11 bases, and 13 bases lay in between. Germline assignment: CDR1 MDHEN and CDR2 SYDVKM. The CDR3 totals 11 residues. Study-level results: Among patients with Type 1 diabetes, TCRB CDR3s were moderately but significantly shorter in every one of the four CD4+ subsets. Comparison showed that naive, central memory and Treg TCRB repertoires appeared more similar among patients than among healthy donors.

The sequenced material came from central memory CD4+ T cells from blood. The chain employs TRBV28 and TRBJ1-1; possibly TRBD1 for D (6 bases). The TCR was taken from a man younger than 40 with type 1 diabetes. The CDR3 DNA sequence: TGTGCCAGCAGGGGGGCTGGCTGGGCTTTCTTT. This translates into CASRGAGWAFF.